What follows describes a single TCR beta chain. Produced via immunoSEQ multiplex PCR; TCRdb's table is partial and in-frame only. The sample carries about 160,000 clones, around 95% recorded once. The sample comes from a study of control samples from healthy donors and cancer patients. V was trimmed by 5 bases and J by 4 bases, leaving 10 bases between them. Germline lookup yields CDR1 SGHTA and CDR2 FQGNSA. CDR3 length: 13 amino acids. The specimen sequenced was blood. The clonotype was recovered from a woman aged 40 to 50 in good health. This rearrangement joins TRBV7-2 to TRBJ2-3, with D hard to call. Here the CDR3 DNA reads TGTGCCAGCAGCCCCGCTAAGGCAGATACGCAGTATTTT. This encodes CASSPAKADTQYF.